This entry is about one T cell receptor beta chain. The sample comes from a study of T cells in tumors after PD-1 blockade. Study details: A subset received ongoing vismodegib 150 mg daily alongside anti-PD-1 therapy.

Germline CDR1 MNHEY, CDR2 SVGAGI. This CDR3 comprises 14 residues. The junction had 5 bases not matched to a gene; V was cut back by 8 bases and J by 2 bases. The repertoire was sequenced with immunoSEQ multiplex PCR; TCRdb's copy has only in-frame clones and lacks some. The sample consists of 60,000 or so clones, 80% of them appearing once. V usage is TRBV6-5 and J usage is TRBJ1-5, with 8 bases lining up with TRBD1. Sequenced material: PBMCs, taken before anti-PD-1 treatment. The sequence came from a human donor with basal cell carcinoma. The CDR3 bases are TGTGCCAGCCATGCAGGGGGCGGCAATCAGCCCCAGCATTTT. It yields the protein CASHAGGGNQPQHF.